The 13 T cell receptor beta chains below all came from one sample that was sequenced in a study of sequential checkpoint blockade in melanoma. Using immunoSEQ multiplex PCR, the repertoire was profiled, and TCRdb retains in-frame clones only, with some absent. This sample has 25,000 to 30,000 clones, with approximately 80% found just once. Specified treatment: randomized to nivolumab then ipilimumab (arm A) or the reverse (arm B). This specimen was CD8+ T cells sorted from blood (inferred from file names), taken from a patient given nivolumab and ipilimumab in sequence. These receptors all come from a human donor with melanoma.

Details on this clone: The junction departs from the called germline gene at one end, perhaps through a read error. J is TRBJ1-1 and V is TRBV9, with TRBD1 matching 7 bases. This CDR3 contains 16 residues. Germline V gene sequence: CDR1 SGDLS, CDR2 YYNGEE. CDR3 bases: TGTGCCGGCAGCGTGGGGCGACAGGGCGTGCACACTGAAGCTTTCTTT. This encodes CAGSVGRQGVHTEAFF. Using reference TRBV9 and TRBJ1-1 for the parts outside the CDR3, the full variable domain is DSGVTQTPKHLITATGQRVTLRCSPRSGDLSVYWYQQSLDQGLQFLIQYYNGEERAKGNILERFSAQQFPDLHSELNLSSLELGDSALYFCAGSVGRQGVHTEAFFGQGTRLTVV.

The J gene is TRBJ1-6, the V gene TRBV19, with 7 bases that match TRBD1. From germline, CDR1 is LNHDA and CDR2 SQIVND (reference sequence). V was pared by 1 base and J by 10 bases, with 7 bases of the junction left unmatched. The CDR3 is made up of 15 amino acids. CDR3 sequence (DNA): TGTGCCAGTAGTATAGGCTGGGACAGAGGCTCACCCCTCCACTTT. It encodes CASSIGWDRGSPLHF.

V gene TRBV10-1 combines with J gene TRBJ1-5; D uncertain. The CDR3 loop spans 14 amino acids. Per germline, CDR1 WNHNN and CDR2 SYGVQD (reference sequence). V lost 4 bases, J lost 5 bases, and 12 bases lay in between. CDR3 in amino acids: CASSGLSPDQPQHF. The CDR3 DNA follows: TGCGCCAGCAGTGGACTATCACCGGATCAGCCCCAGCATTTT.

This chain links TRBV4-3 with TRBJ2-5; TRBD2 matches 8 bases. Trimming at V came to 3 bases and at J to 4 bases, leaving 4 bases not matched to a gene. CDR1 and CDR2 from the germline V gene are LGHNA and YSLEER. This CDR3 has 14 amino acids. In DNA form, the CDR3 reads TGCGCCAGCAGCCATCGGCTAGCGGGAGAGACCCAGTACTTC. Its translation is CASSHRLAGETQYF.

The rearrangement links TRBV28 to TRBJ2-2; the match to TRBD1 covers 7 bases. Unmatched junction bases numbered 7, after V lost 8 bases and J lost 1 base. The CDR3 loop spans 15 amino acids. The germline gives CDR1 MDHEN, CDR2 SYDVKM. The CDR3: CASQRDRENTGELFF. The DNA of the CDR3 is TGTGCCAGCCAACGGGACAGAGAGAACACCGGGGAGCTGTTTTTT. Complete variable domain (other parts from reference TRBV28 and TRBJ2-2): DVKVTQSSRYLVKRTGEKVFLECVQDMDHENMFWYRQDPGLGLRLIYFSYDVKMKEKGDIPEGYSVSREKKERFSLILESASTNQTSMYLCASQRDRENTGELFFGEGSRLTVL.

The rearrangement joins TRBV27 to TRBJ1-5; a weak D match, TRBD1 (6 bases). CDR1 is MNHEY and CDR2 is SMNVEV in the germline V gene (reference sequence). Deletions cut 2 bases from V and 0 bases from J, with 14 bases between. This CDR3 comprises 17 residues. The DNA for the CDR3 is TGTGCCAGCAGTTTAGGTGCGTCAGGGGATAGCAATCAGCCCCAGCATTTT. This translates into CASSLGASGDSNQPQHF.

This chain connects TRBV19 to TRBJ1-1; D is possibly TRBD1 (6 bases). The CDR3 has 12 amino acids. CDR1 and CDR2 from the germline V gene are LNHDA and SQIVND (reference sequence). The germline V and J ends were trimmed by 9 bases and 5 bases, with 13 bases remaining between them. The CDR3 coding sequence is TGTGCCAGCCAACAGGGTTGGACTGAAGCTTTCTTT. The encoded protein is CASQQGWTEAFF.

DNA of the CDR3: TGCGCCAGCAGCCCGACCAGGGACCAAGAGACCCAGTACTTC. This translates into CASSPTRDQETQYF. The V gene is TRBV4-1, the J gene TRBJ2-5; D is possibly TRBD1 (5 bases). V shed 4 bases and J shed 0 bases, with 9 bases lying between them. Germline V gene lookup returns CDR1 MGHRA and CDR2 YSYEKL. The CDR3 sequence is 14 residues long.

This clone was counted a single time. The chain is built from TRBV19 and TRBJ2-7; 10 nucleotides agree with TRBD1. Germline loops: CDR1 LNHDA, CDR2 SQIVND (reference sequence). V was pared by 7 bases and J by 4 bases, with 7 bases of the junction left unmatched. This CDR3 has 14 residues. CDR3 residues: CASTAGTGVYEQYF. CDR3 sequence (DNA): TGTGCCAGTACGGCGGGGACAGGGGTTTACGAGCAGTACTTC.

The rearrangement joins TRBV10-1 to TRBJ2-2, with 9 positions matching TRBD1. Germline V gene data show CDR1 as WNHNN and CDR2 as SYGVQD (reference sequence). The CDR3 totals 15 residues. V lost 5 bases to trimming and J lost 5 bases; unmatched junction nucleotides: 6. For the CDR3, the DNA is TGCGCCAGCAGTCCGGGACAGGGAAAAACCGGGGAGCTGTTTTTT. Translation: CASSPGQGKTGELFF.

This clone has at least ten counts. This sequence joins TRBV27 and TRBJ2-7; 11 bases map to TRBD1. CDR1 and CDR2 from the germline V gene are MNHEY and SMNVEV (reference sequence). CDR3 length: 18 amino acids. V shed 4 bases and J 0 bases; nucleotides not matched to a gene: 11. The CDR3 is CASSSQVPGQGVSYEQYF. DNA of the CDR3: TGTGCCAGCAGTTCACAAGTCCCGGGACAGGGGGTCTCCTACGAGCAGTACTTC.

The chain joins TRBV28 to TRBJ1-5; possibly TRBD1 for D (6 bases). The CDR3 spans 14 residues. Germline CDR1 and CDR2: MDHEN and SYDVKM. V lost 4 bases and J lost 6, with 13 bases in between. CDR3 amino acids: CASSSNRVSQPQHF. Written as DNA, the CDR3 is TGTGCCAGCAGTTCTAACAGGGTTTCTCAGCCCCAGCATTTT.

The chain has TRBV7-6 and TRBJ2-1; 10 nucleotides match TRBD1. The V gene's germline CDR1 is SGHVS and CDR2 FNYEAQ. The length of the CDR3 is 15 residues. With 3 bases clipped from V and 4 bases from J, the junction kept 3 bases outside the gene matches. CDR3 nucleotides: TGTGCCAGCAGCTTTGACAGGGGGCCTTACAATGAGCAGTTCTTC. This gives the protein CASSFDRGPYNEQFF. The full variable domain, completed using reference TRBV7-6 and TRBJ2-1, is GAGVSQSPRYKVTKRGQDVALRCDPISGHVSLYWYRQALGQGPEFLTYFNYEAQQDKSGLPNDRFSAERPEGSISTLTIQRTEQRDSAMYRCASSFDRGPYNEQFFGPGTRLTVL.